These 10 T cell receptor beta chains were sequenced from one sample in a study of blood T cell repertoires in COVID-19. Method: immunoSEQ multiplex PCR; TCRdb's copy keeps in-frame clones and lacks some. Of over 150,000 clones in the sample, around 85% were seen once. Sequencing input: peripheral blood. Receptor source: a woman aged 55 to 70 with acute or convalescent COVID-19.

The chain has TRBV5-1 and TRBJ2-2; the D gene is possibly TRBD2 (5 bases). This CDR3 has 15 amino acids. Trimming cost V 0 bases and J 2 bases, with 8 bases left between them. Germline values: CDR1 SGHRS, CDR2 YFSETQ. The CDR3 spells CASSLGTPNTGELFF. The DNA of the CDR3 is TGCGCCAGCAGCTTGGGGACTCCAAACACCGGGGAGCTGTTTTTT.

This chain uses TRBV24-1 with TRBJ1-2; 9 nucleotides agree with TRBD1. The CDR3 is 19 amino acids. V was pared by 2 bases and J by 1 base, with 13 bases of the junction left unmatched. Germline V gives CDR1 KGHDR, CDR2 SFDVKD. The DNA of the CDR3 is TGTGCCACCAGTGATTCGCACTCGGACAGGGGACCTCTTAACTATGGCTACACCTTC. Encoded protein: CATSDSHSDRGPLNYGYTF.

This chain connects TRBV3-1 (or the pseudogene TRBV3-2) to TRBJ1-6; a weak D match, TRBD1 (6 bases). Deletions cut 0 bases from V and 0 bases from J, with 18 bases between. The germline V gene encodes CDR1 LGHDT and CDR2 YNNKEL (reference sequence). This CDR3 contains 20 residues. CDR3 DNA sequence: TGTGCCAGCAGCCAAGACCCCCTGACAGGCTTAAGCTCCTATAATTCACCCCTCCACTTT. This gives the protein CASSQDPLTGLSSYNSPLHF.

The V and J genes are TRBV5-1 and TRBJ2-1; TRBD1 aligns across 7 bases. The germline V gene has CDR1 SGHRS and CDR2 YFSETQ. This CDR3 spans 13 amino acids. V lost 2 bases and J lost 14; bases outside the gene matches: 10. CDR3 DNA sequence: TGCGCCAGCAGCTTAGGTGGGACAGTCAAGGAGTTCTTC. Its translation is CASSLGGTVKEFF.

This clone was counted a few times. The chain uses TRBV7-3 and TRBJ1-1, with D maybe TRBD1 (5 bases). Trimming pared 0 bases from V and 0 bases from J, leaving 11 bases between. The length of the CDR3 is 16 residues. CDR1 and CDR2 from the germline V gene are SGHTA and FQGTGA. The CDR3: CASSLTFTGMNTEAFF. CDR3 coding DNA: TGTGCCAGCAGCTTAACGTTTACAGGCATGAACACTGAAGCTTTCTTT.

The chain recombines TRBV6-1 with TRBJ2-7, with 7 bases lining up with TRBD1. The CDR3 loop spans 14 amino acids. CDR1 is MNHNS and CDR2 is SASEGT in the germline V gene. With 2 bases clipped from V and 3 bases from J, the junction kept 4 bases outside the gene matches. The CDR3 loop reads CASSETGTVYEQYF. DNA of the CDR3: TGTGCCAGCAGTGAAACGGGGACAGTCTACGAGCAGTACTTC.

Here the CDR3 reads CASSGSGGSSYNEQFF. DNA of the CDR3: TGCGCCAGCAGTGGTAGCGGGGGGAGCTCCTACAATGAGCAGTTCTTC. The chain carries TRBV5-1 and TRBJ2-1; 10 positions match TRBD2. The V and J ends lost 5 bases and 0 bases, in that order; junction bases with no gene match: 5. The germline gives CDR1 SGHRS, CDR2 YFSETQ. The CDR3 is 16 amino acids.

V and J are TRBV9 and TRBJ1-1; TRBD1 might be the D (5 bases). V lost 3 bases, J lost 1 base, and 10 bases lay in between. Per the germline V gene, CDR1 is SGDLS and CDR2 is YYNGEE. This CDR3 comprises 14 residues. DNA for the CDR3: TGTGCCAGCAGCGCCCCGGGGGGGAACACTGAAGCTTTCTTT. Encoded protein: CASSAPGGNTEAFF.

This chain uses TRBV28 with TRBJ1-1; TRBD1 matches 7 bases. The CDR3 spans 15 residues. CDR1 and CDR2 from the germline V gene are MDHEN and SYDVKM. V was pared by 6 bases and J by 3 bases, with 10 bases of the junction left unmatched. DNA of the CDR3: TGTGCCAGCAGACACACAGGGGACTCCTACACTGAAGCTTTCTTT. Its translation is CASRHTGDSYTEAFF.

The rearrangement links TRBV5-1 to TRBJ1-4; possible D gene TRBD1, 6 bases. Germline V gives CDR1 SGHRS, CDR2 YFSETQ. CDR3 length: 17 residues. V was shortened by 0 bases and J by 6 bases, with 18 bases between the two germline ends. The CDR3 here is CASSLAGTAGADEKLFF. For the CDR3, the DNA is TGCGCCAGCAGCTTGGCAGGTACGGCAGGGGCGGATGAAAAACTGTTTTTT.